Listed here is a single TCR beta chain. The specificity of this receptor is unknown. One base away there is no much larger clone; base qualities are not given. Between the V and J ends, shortened by 5 bases and 4 bases respectively, the junction contains 14 bases. The germline V gene supplies CDR1 ENHRY and CDR2 SYGVKD. Inclusive of the bounding cysteine and phenylalanine, the CDR3 is 14 residues long. The retained sequence is limited to the CDR3, 42 bases, with the frame set at the first base. Adults with ileal or ileocolonic Crohn's disease and an indication for ileocolonic resection were eligible for inclusion. Whole ileal mucosal biopsies were kept frozen at -80 degrees C prior to DNA extraction. Genomic DNA was isolated from frozen whole biopsies using a TRizol-based method, and the DNA was quantified with a NanoDrop 2000 spectrophotometer. The sample is drawn from a study of T cell repertoires in ileal Crohn's disease (dated by TCRdb to between 2018 and 2021). Regarding the complete study: The median duration of disease was approximately 8.5 years, and at the time of surgery around 36% of patients were active smokers. Every patient underwent surgery because of a complication, which was stricturing disease in around 61% of cases and penetrating disease in about 39%. Roughly half of the patients were given postoperative therapy, with some 10 receiving thiopurines and over 15 receiving anti-TNF agents. TCR repertoire analysis was done in fewer than 75 Crohn's disease patients from a prospective multicentre cohort. Running in parallel with the study was a multicentre cohort set up to find predictors of early endoscopic recurrence following ileocolonic resection. Endoscopic postoperative recurrence was defined as a Rutgeerts score above i0. The study sequenced fewer than 200 mucosal samples from 55 or so patients, taken at several locations on the surgical specimen and at postoperative endoscopy. Results and caveats for the whole study, not just this receptor: A significantly higher proportion of clonal expansions was observed in active smokers at surgery than in non-smokers (25.9% vs 17.9%, p=0.02). Compared with CD4 T cells, sorted CD8 T cells held more high-frequency clones, which suggests that the mucosal expansions were mostly CD8. Only a subgroup of patients, of unstated size, had their mucosal CD4 and CD8 T cells sorted and sequenced. Endoscopic recurrence was found to be associated with higher high-frequency clone percentages at surgery, and recurrence was observed in all patients with clonality above 26.8% (18/57).

For commercial TCRB immunosequencing, 450 to 550 nanograms of biopsy DNA were submitted for each sample. A two-step, amplification bias-controlled multiplex PCR was used by Adaptive Biotechnology to amplify CDR3 regions from genomic DNA. The first PCR used primers for every V and J gene segment; the second PCR added barcodes and Illumina adapters. CDR3 libraries were sequenced on an Illumina instrument. The authors' pipeline ran thus. Vendor-provided pipelines were combined with custom analysis of raw data in R/Bioconductor under R version 3.3.0. Clonality, ranging from 0 to 1, was calculated as the inverse of the normalised Shannon entropy of all productive clones. High-frequency clones were defined as the repertoire share of the top 100 clones, retaining only clones passing a 95% confidence test. Repertoire diversity was measured with the Simpson index, and overlap between samples was measured with the Morisita-Horn index. Held by TCRdb, this immuneACCESS table contains in-frame sequences only and omits some clones. Under half of the omission traces to an unresolved V gene where checked; the cause of the rest is unknown. That table furnishes V, J and clone size, whereas the DNA furnished D and trimming. This sample lists some 4,700 clones; 78% were detected once. The top ten hold less than 15% of the sample.

The clonotype comes from an adult with Crohn's disease. The sequenced sample was ileal tissue. The chain employs TRBV10-3 and TRBJ1-2, and possibly TRBD1, on 5 matching bases. The DNA is as follows: TGTGCCATCAGTACGACCGACAGCGTCTATGGCTACACCTTC. Its coded protein is CAISTTDSVYGYTF.